This T cell receptor beta chain was sequenced in a study of shared clonotypes between healthy human individuals. CD45RO-negative CD8 cells positively selected for CCR7 made up the naive population, which excluded terminally differentiated effector memory CD45RA+ cells. The repertoire was sequenced with immunoSEQ multiplex PCR; TCRdb's copy has only in-frame clones and lacks some. The sample contains some 2 million clones, approximately 95% of which appear only once. Germline lookup yields CDR1 MNHNS and CDR2 SASEGT. The V and J ends lost 3 bases and 3 bases respectively, with 12 bases between them. The CDR3 length is 15 residues.

The material sequenced was naive CD8+ T cells sorted from blood. V gene TRBV6-1 combines with J gene TRBJ1-3; D not certain. The TCR sequence derives from a man between 18 and 29 years old in good health. The CDR3 spells CASSDGVAGGNTIYF. The CDR3 bases are TGTGCCAGCAGTGATGGGGTCGCTGGTGGAAACACCATATATTTT.